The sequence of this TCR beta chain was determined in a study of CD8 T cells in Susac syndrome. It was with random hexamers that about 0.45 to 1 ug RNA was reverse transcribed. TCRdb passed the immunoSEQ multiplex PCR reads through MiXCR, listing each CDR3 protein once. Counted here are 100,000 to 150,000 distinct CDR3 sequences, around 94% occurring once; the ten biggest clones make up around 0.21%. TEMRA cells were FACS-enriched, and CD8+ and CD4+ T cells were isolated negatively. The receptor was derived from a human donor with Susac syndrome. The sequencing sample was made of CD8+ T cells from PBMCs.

The CDR3 region has the DNA TGTGCCAGCAGCGAGTTTGGGGGCCGCAGCAATCAGCCCCAGCATTTT. Translation gives CASSEFGGRSNQPQHF. V and J are TRBV7-9 and TRBJ1-5; tentatively, D is TRBD1 (6 bases). Germline values: CDR1 SEHNR, CDR2 FQNEAQ (reference sequence). Trimming removed 5 bases at V and 1 base at J, with 15 bases between. This CDR3 is built from 16 residues.